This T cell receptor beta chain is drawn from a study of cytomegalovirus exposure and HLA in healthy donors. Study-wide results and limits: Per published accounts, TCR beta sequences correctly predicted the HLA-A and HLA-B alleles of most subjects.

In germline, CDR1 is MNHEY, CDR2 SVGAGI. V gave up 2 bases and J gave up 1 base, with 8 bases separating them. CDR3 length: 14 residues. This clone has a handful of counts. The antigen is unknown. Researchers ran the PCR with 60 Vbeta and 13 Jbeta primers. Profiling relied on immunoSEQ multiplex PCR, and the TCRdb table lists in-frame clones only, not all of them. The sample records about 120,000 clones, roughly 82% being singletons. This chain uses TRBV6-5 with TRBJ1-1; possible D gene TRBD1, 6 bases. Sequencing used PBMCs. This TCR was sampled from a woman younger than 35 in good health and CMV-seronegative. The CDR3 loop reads CASSYEQGNTEAFF. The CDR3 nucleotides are TGTGCCAGCAGTTACGAACAGGGGAACACTGAAGCTTTCTTT.